This T cell receptor beta chain derives from a study of shared clonotypes between healthy human individuals. The study, taken as a whole, reports: Genetic and exposure-history diversity was limited by the small donor number. Sampling was confined to blood; repertoires within tissues likely differ.

Template amounts of approximately 310 ng DNA, about 30,000 T cell genomes, were employed in unsorted PBMC replicate PCRs. TCRdb's table, derived via immunoSEQ multiplex PCR, lists solely in-frame clones and lacks some. This table has 450,000 to 500,000 clones, 60% to 80% appearing once. Regarding this clone: The target antigen is unknown.

This CDR3 comprises 13 residues. Trimming took 9 bases from V and 6 from J; bases not matched to a gene: 4. Germline V lookup: CDR1 SNHLY, CDR2 FYNNEI. The donor cohort consisted entirely of Caucasian adults residing in Nashville, Tennessee. The gene calls are TRBV2 and TRBJ2-1; 11 nucleotides agree with TRBD2. This sequence was found in a woman aged 40-49 years in good health. Some clones in this sample may be carry-over from other donors' samples. The sample consisted of PBMCs. In DNA, the CDR3 is TGTGCCAGAGGGACTAGCGGATCCAATGAGCAGTTCTTC. It codes for CARGTSGSNEQFF.